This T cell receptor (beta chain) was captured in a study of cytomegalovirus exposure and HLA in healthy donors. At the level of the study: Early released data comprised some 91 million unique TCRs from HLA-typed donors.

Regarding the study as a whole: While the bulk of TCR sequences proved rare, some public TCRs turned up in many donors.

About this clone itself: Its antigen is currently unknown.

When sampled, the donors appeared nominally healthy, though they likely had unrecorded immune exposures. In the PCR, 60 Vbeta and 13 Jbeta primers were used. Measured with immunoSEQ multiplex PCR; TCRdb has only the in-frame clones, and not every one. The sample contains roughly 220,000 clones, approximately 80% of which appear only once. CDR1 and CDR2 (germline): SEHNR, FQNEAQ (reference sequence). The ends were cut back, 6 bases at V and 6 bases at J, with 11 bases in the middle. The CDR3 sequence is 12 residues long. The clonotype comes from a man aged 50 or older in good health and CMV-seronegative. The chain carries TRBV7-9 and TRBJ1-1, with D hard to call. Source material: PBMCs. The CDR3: CASSSMTPEAFF. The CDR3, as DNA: TGTGCCAGCAGTTCGATGACTCCTGAAGCTTTCTTT.